A selection of T cell receptor beta chains follows, all from one sample in a study of control samples from healthy donors and cancer patients. This table comes from immunoSEQ multiplex PCR, and its TCRdb copy is limited to in-frame clones, with some not included. In the table there are roughly 41,000 clones, approximately 94% of which are singletons. The sample was blood. The receptor source for this set is a man aged 55 to 70 in good health. Each CDR3 is given with its conserved first and last residue. A D gene is named only where the DNA matches it firmly. A clone size is listed for some rows: how often the clone was seen (once, few, many), or a class if it is expanded.

size	J	D	V	CDR3	DNA
NA	TRBJ2-4	NA	TRBV11-3	CASSLRGGENIQYF	TGTGCCAGCAGCTTACGTGGGGGTGAAAACATTCAGTACTTC
NA	TRBJ2-2	NA	TRBV19	CASSITSRRYTGELFF	TGTGCCAGTAGTATAACTTCTCGGAGATACACCGGGGAGCTGTTTTTT
once	TRBJ2-3	NA	TRBV3-1/TRBV3-2	CASSQEALPFTDTQYF	TGTGCCAGCAGCCAAGAGGCTCTCCCCTTCACAGATACGCAGTATTTT
NA	TRBJ2-1	TRBD2	TRBV4-1	CASSQGAGVYNEQFF	TGCGCCAGCAGCCAAGGGGCGGGGGTTTACAATGAGCAGTTCTTC
NA	TRBJ2-1	NA	TRBV3-1/TRBV3-2	CASSQRAVGVYNEQFF	TGTGCCAGCAGCCAGCGGGCGGTAGGCGTATACAATGAGCAGTTCTTC
NA	TRBJ1-6	NA	TRBV15	CATSRDTGGNSPLHF	TGTGCCACCAGCAGAGATACGGGGGGGAATTCACCCCTCCACTTT
NA	TRBJ2-7	NA	TRBV29-1	CSAAPDIYEQYF	TGCAGCGCCGCCCCTGACATATACGAGCAGTACTTC
NA	TRBJ2-5	NA	TRBV6-2/TRBV6-3	CASSYTLENQETQYF	TGTGCCAGCAGTTACACCCTGGAGAATCAAGAGACCCAGTACTTC
NA	TRBJ2-5	NA	TRBV10-1	CATLEIDIKAQYF	TGCGCCACCCTAGAGATCGATATAAAGGCCCAGTACTTC
NA	TRBJ1-5	TRBD1	TRBV19	CASSTTGGGGSNQPQHF	TGTGCCAGTAGTACGACAGGGGGCGGGGGAAGCAATCAGCCCCAGCATTTT
NA	TRBJ2-7	NA	TRBV7-9	CASSLAGVDEQYF	TGTGCCAGCAGCTTAGCTGGGGTCGACGAGCAGTACTTC
NA	TRBJ2-5	NA	TRBV7-9	CASSFDGSVETQYF	TGTGCCAGCAGCTTTGATGGTAGCGTGGAGACCCAGTACTTC
NA	TRBJ2-2	TRBD1	TRBV10-3	CAIMGQGGGELFF	TGTGCCATCATGGGACAGGGTGGTGGGGAGCTGTTTTTT
NA	TRBJ1-1	NA	TRBV10-2	CASKGGGQNTEAFF	TGCGCCTCCAAGGGTGGGGGACAGAACACTGAAGCTTTCTTT
NA	TRBJ2-7	NA	TRBV19	CASSEGTSSYEQYF	TGTGCCAGTAGCGAGGGAACGTCGTCCTACGAGCAGTACTTC
NA	TRBJ1-2	NA	TRBV27	CASSPGAGPGFYGYTF	TGTGCCAGCAGCCCTGGGGCGGGACCTGGTTTTTATGGCTACACCTTC
NA	TRBJ1-2	NA	TRBV12-3/TRBV12-4	CASSPWNYGYTF	TGTGCCAGCAGCCCTTGGAACTATGGCTACACCTTC